Following are 6 T cell receptor beta chains from one sample sequenced in a study of cytomegalovirus exposure and HLA in healthy donors. Use of 60 Vbeta and 13 Jbeta primers characterized the PCR. Here immunoSEQ multiplex PCR was the method, and the copy in TCRdb shows in-frame clones only, minus some. Of some 120,000 clones in the sample, roughly four fifths are singletons; the top ten hold around 11%. Sample: PBMCs. These receptors were obtained from a male donor in good health and CMV-seropositive.

The rearrangement links TRBV14 to TRBJ1-4; D unclear. V was clipped by 5 bases and J by 7 bases, with 11 bases between them. Germline CDR1 is SGHDN and CDR2 is FVKESK. The CDR3 covers 13 residues. The CDR3 DNA is TGTGCCAGCAGCAGAGGGTTTTCTGAAAAACTGTTTTTT. It yields the protein CASSRGFSEKLFF. Based on the CDR3 plus reference TRBV14 and TRBJ1-4, the full variable domain is EAGVTQFPSHSVIEKGQTVTLRCDPISGHDNLYWYRRVMGKEIKFLLHFVKESKQDESGMPNNRFLAERTGGTYSTLKVQPAELEDSGVYFCASSRGFSEKLFFGSGTQLSVL.

The V and J genes are TRBV5-1 and TRBJ2-1, with 10 bases identical to TRBD2. CDR1 SGHRS and CDR2 YFSETQ come from the germline V gene. The CDR3 is 17 residues long. The J segment lost 0 bases and the V segment lost 4 bases, leaving 7 bases of the junction unmatched. CDR3 DNA sequence: TGCGCCAGCAGCCTGAGGACTAGCGGACCCTCCTACAATGAGCAGTTCTTC. Amino acids: CASSLRTSGPSYNEQFF.

V is TRBV7-3 and J is TRBJ2-1; TRBD2 matches at 10 bases. The germline gives CDR1 SGHTA, CDR2 FQGTGA. Trimming at V came to 4 bases and at J to 9 bases, leaving 6 bases not matched to a gene. The CDR3 loop spans 14 amino acids. The CDR3 sequence: CASSSSSGSGEQFF. DNA of the CDR3: TGTGCCAGCAGCTCCTCTAGCGGGAGTGGTGAGCAGTTCTTC.

This chain uses TRBV5-1 with TRBJ2-1, with 14 bases aligning to TRBD2. Germline V CDR1 and CDR2: SGHRS, YFSETQ. The CDR3 extends over 15 amino acids. V trimming: 3 bases; J trimming: 8 bases; junction bases outside the gene matches: 4. The CDR3, as DNA: TGCGCCAGCAGCTCCGGGACTAGCGGGAGCTATGAGCAGTTCTTC. The encoded protein is CASSSGTSGSYEQFF.

The chain is built from TRBV5-4 and TRBJ2-1; 11 bases match TRBD2. Trimming took 4 bases from V and 2 from J; bases not matched to a gene: 5. There are 16 residues in the CDR3. Germline V gene sequence: CDR1 SGHNT, CDR2 YYREEE (reference sequence). DNA of the CDR3: TGTGCCAGCAGCCTGGGACTAGCGGAGACCTACAATGAGCAGTTCTTC. Translated: CASSLGLAETYNEQFF.

The chain combines TRBV5-1 with TRBJ2-1; no reliable D call. The CDR3 length is 14 residues. The germline V and J ends were trimmed by 5 bases and 8 bases, with 17 bases remaining between them. Germline lookup yields CDR1 SGHRS and CDR2 YFSETQ. The CDR3 DNA follows: TGCGCCAGCAGGGCGGAGTTCTACGCGGATGAGCAGTTCTTC. It translates to CASRAEFYADEQFF.